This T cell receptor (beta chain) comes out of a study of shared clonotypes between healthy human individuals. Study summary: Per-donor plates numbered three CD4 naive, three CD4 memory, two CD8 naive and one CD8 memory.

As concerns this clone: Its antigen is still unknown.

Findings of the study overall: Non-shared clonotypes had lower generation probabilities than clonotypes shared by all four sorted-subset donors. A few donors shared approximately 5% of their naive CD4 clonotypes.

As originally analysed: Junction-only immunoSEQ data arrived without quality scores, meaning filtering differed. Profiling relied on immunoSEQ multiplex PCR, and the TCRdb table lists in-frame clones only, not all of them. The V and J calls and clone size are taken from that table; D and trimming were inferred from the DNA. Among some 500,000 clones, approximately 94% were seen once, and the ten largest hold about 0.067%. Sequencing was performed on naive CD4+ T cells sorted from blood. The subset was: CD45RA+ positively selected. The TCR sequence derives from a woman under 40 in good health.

CDR3 sequence (DNA): TGTGCCAGCTCACCCCTCGGGGGCTTGCGGGGCCAAGAGACCCAGTACTTC. This encodes CASSPLGGLRGQETQYF. This chain links TRBV18 with TRBJ2-5; D tentatively fits TRBD1 or TRBD2 (6 bases each). V was clipped by 3 bases and J by 1 base, with 18 bases between them. This CDR3 spans 17 amino acids. Germline CDR1 is KGHSH and CDR2 is LQKENI.